This T cell receptor beta chain was obtained from a study of shared clonotypes between healthy human individuals. Findings and limits, study-wide: Of the naive CD4 clonotypes, approximately 5% were shared across several donors.

In the case of this clone: Its antigen is not identified.

The protocol was immunoSEQ multiplex PCR, while the TCRdb copy is restricted to in-frame clones and leaves out a portion. The sample carries about 700,000 clones, about 74% recorded once. Donation came from healthy HIV-negative adults that had no recent acute infections or vaccinations. The sequencing input was memory CD4+ T cells sorted from blood. Documented subset: CD45RA-negative fraction. This TCR was sampled from a woman in her twenties or thirties in good health.

CDR3: CASSFHRTGSSYEQYF. The DNA of the CDR3 is TGTGCCAGCAGCTTTCACAGGACAGGGAGCTCCTACGAGCAGTACTTC. This rearrangement joins TRBV11-2 to TRBJ2-7; the match to TRBD1 covers 8 bases. The germline CDR1 and CDR2 sequences are SGHAT and FQNNGV. This CDR3 is built from 16 residues. Germline trimming cut 3 bases from V and 0 bases from J; bases unmatched to any gene: 7.